This TCR beta chain is from a study of human T cells and chemical hapten exposure. TCRdb passed the RACE reads through MiXCR, listing each CDR3 protein once. Here the sample spans about 85,000 distinct CDR3 sequences, around 10% being singletons. CDR1 MDHEN and CDR2 SYDVKM come from the germline V gene. V lost 4 bases and J lost 12, with 15 bases in between. The CDR3 extends over 12 amino acids. Indicated time point: patch test 2, 6 weeks after DPC sensitization. The treatment: therapeutic diphenylcyclopropenone sensitization with weekly scalp DPC. The table lists this clonotype with many counts. This sequence joins TRBV28 and TRBJ1-2, with D perhaps matching TRBD1 (5 bases). The TCR sequence derives from a young man with alopecia areata. Some clones in this sample may be carry-over from other donors' samples. Sample: whole blood, taken in connection with sensitization to the hapten diphenylcyclopropenone (DPC). The CDR3 loop is CASSSMGTSNTF. CDR3 nucleotides: TGTGCCAGCAGTTCAATGGGGACCTCGAACACCTTC.